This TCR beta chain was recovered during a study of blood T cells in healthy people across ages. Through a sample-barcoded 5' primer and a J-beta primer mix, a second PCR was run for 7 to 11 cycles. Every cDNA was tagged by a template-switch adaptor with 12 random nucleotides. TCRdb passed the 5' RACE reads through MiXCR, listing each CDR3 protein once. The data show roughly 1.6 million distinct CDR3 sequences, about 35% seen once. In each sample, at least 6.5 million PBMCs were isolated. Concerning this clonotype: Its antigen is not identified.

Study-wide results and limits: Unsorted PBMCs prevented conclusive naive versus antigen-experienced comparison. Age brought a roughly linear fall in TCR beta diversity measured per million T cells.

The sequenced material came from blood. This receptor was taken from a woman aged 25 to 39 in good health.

This chain's CDR3 is CASSRAGVFYEQYF. The CDR3 DNA follows: TGTGCCAGCAGCCGGGCAGGGGTCTTCTACGAGCAGTACTTC. The chain joins TRBV14 to TRBJ2-7; D may be TRBD1 (6 bases). The V end lost 4 bases, the J end lost 3 bases, and 13 bases lay between the germline ends. Germline lookup yields CDR1 SGHDN and CDR2 FVKESK. This CDR3 is built from 14 residues.